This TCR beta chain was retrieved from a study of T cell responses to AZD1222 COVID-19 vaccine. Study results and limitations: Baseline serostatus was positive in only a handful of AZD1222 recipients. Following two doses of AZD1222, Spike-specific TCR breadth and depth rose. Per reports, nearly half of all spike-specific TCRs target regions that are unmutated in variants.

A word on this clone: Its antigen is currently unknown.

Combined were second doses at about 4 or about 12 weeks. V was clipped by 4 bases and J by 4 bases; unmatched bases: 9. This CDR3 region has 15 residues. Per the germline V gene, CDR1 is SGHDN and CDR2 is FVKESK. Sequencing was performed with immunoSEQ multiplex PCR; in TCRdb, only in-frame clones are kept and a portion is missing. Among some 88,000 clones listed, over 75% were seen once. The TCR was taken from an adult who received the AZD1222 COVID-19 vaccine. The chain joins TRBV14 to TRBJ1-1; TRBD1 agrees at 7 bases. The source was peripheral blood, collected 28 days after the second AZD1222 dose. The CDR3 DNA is TGTGCCAGCAGCCGGACCACAGGGGAGACCACTGAAGCTTTCTTT. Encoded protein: CASSRTTGETTEAFF.